The source of this TCR beta chain is a study of TIL therapy for anti-PD-1-resistant metastatic lung cancer. Sample time point: pre-treatment sample, taken before nivolumab and TIL therapy. This clone has just a few counts. V was trimmed by 5 bases and J by 4 bases, leaving 6 bases between them. This CDR3 spans 11 amino acids. Per the germline V gene, CDR1 is LGHNT and CDR2 is FRNRAP. This was the immunoSEQ v3 assay. Clones were read by immunoSEQ multiplex PCR, and TCRdb kept only the in-frame ones, dropping some. The data contain some 20,000 clones, over 60% of them seen just once; the ten biggest clones take up around 7.4%.

V gene TRBV12-5 combines with J gene TRBJ2-7, with D unresolved. Sequenced here: blood, sampled at baseline. This clonotype was sampled from a person between 25 and 79 years old with non-small cell lung cancer. The CDR3 sequence is CASGNRYEQYF. DNA of the CDR3: TGTGCTAGTGGTAATCGGTACGAGCAGTACTTC.